These 20 T cell receptor beta chains were sequenced from one sample in a study of OX40 agonist ivuxolimab in advanced cancers. TCRdb's copy holds only in-frame clones and misses some; the assay was immunoSEQ multiplex PCR. The data contain about 22,000 clones, over 80% of them singletons. The input for sequencing was CD4+ or CD8+ T cells sorted from blood, taken in a trial of the OX40 agonist ivuxolimab. These receptors all come from an adult with an advanced solid tumor such as melanoma, head and neck, liver or kidney cancer.

This clone was counted a few times. The chain employs TRBV5-6 and TRBJ2-2, with D uncertain. The CDR3 runs to 14 residues. The ends were cut back, 6 bases at V and 4 bases at J, with 13 bases in the middle. The V gene's germline CDR1 is SGHDT and CDR2 YYEEEE. The CDR3 sequence: CASKGPLGTGELFF. The CDR3 DNA reads as TGTGCCAGCAAGGGTCCCCTGGGCACCGGGGAGCTGTTTTTT.

CDR3 DNA: TGCGCCAGCAGCCCCGCACTAGCGGGAGTTTCCAATGAGCAGTTCTTC. Its translation is CASSPALAGVSNEQFF. V gene TRBV4-3 combines with J gene TRBJ2-1; 11 positions agree with TRBD2. This CDR3 region has 16 residues. V gave up 4 bases and J gave up 6 bases; unmatched junction bases: 8. In germline, CDR1 is LGHNA, CDR2 YSLEER.

J is TRBJ1-5 and V is TRBV19; D gene uncertain. Looked up from germline, CDR1 is LNHDA and CDR2 is SQIVND (reference sequence). CDR3 length equals 15 residues. V was shortened by 5 bases and J by 0 bases, with 11 bases between the two germline ends. CDR3 sequence reads: CASSEGTYSNQPQHF. In nucleotides, the CDR3 is TGTGCCAGTAGTGAGGGAACTTATAGCAATCAGCCCCAGCATTTT.

The V and J genes are TRBV4-3 and TRBJ1-1; 8 positions agree with TRBD1. The CDR3 covers 15 residues. With V trimmed by 2 bases and J by 5 bases, 7 bases remained unmatched. Germline V gene data show CDR1 as LGHNA and CDR2 as YSLEER. The CDR3 sequence is CASSQKRQGWTEAFF. CDR3 nucleotides: TGCGCCAGCAGCCAAAAAAGACAGGGGTGGACTGAAGCTTTCTTT.

This chain connects TRBV6-1 to TRBJ2-4; D is perhaps TRBD2 (5 bases). The CDR3 is 11 amino acids. V lost 3 bases, J lost 11 bases, and 8 bases lay in between. CDR1 MNHNS and CDR2 SASEGT come from the germline V gene. The CDR3 spells CASSEEDFQYF. For the CDR3, the DNA is TGTGCCAGCAGTGAGGAGGACTTTCAGTACTTC.

The CDR3 sequence: CASSSPYGELFF. Here the CDR3 DNA reads TGTGCCAGCAGCTCCCCTTACGGGGAGCTGTTTTTT. The chain couples TRBV9 to TRBJ2-2; D unresolved. V was trimmed by 4 bases and J by 7 bases, leaving 8 bases between them. This CDR3 has 12 amino acids. Germline CDR1 and CDR2: SGDLS and YYNGEE.

The chain links TRBV5-8 to TRBJ2-1; no clear D. The CDR3 totals 13 residues. CDR1 and CDR2 (germline): SGHTS, YDEGEE. V was shortened by 0 bases and J by 7 bases, with 8 bases between the two germline ends. The CDR3: CASSLAQRNEQFF. In DNA, the CDR3 is TGTGCCAGCAGCTTGGCCCAGAGGAATGAGCAGTTCTTC. Looking up the rest from reference TRBV5-8 and TRBJ2-1 gives the full variable domain: EAGVTQSPTHLIKTRGQQATLRCSPISGHTSVYWYQQALGLGLQFLLWYDEGEERNRGNFPPRFSGRQFPNYSSELNVNALELEDSALYLCASSLAQRNEQFFGPGTRLTVL.

The V and J genes are TRBV9 and TRBJ1-1; the D gene is possibly TRBD1 (5 bases). Trimming left V 1 base short and J 1 base short, with 11 bases between. CDR3 size: 15 residues. The germline V gene encodes CDR1 SGDLS and CDR2 YYNGEE. The CDR3 nucleotides are TGTGCCAGCAGCGTACAGGAGGGGCCGAACACTGAAGCTTTCTTT. Protein sequence: CASSVQEGPNTEAFF.

The chain recombines TRBV19 with TRBJ2-1; the match to TRBD2 covers 11 bases. The germline V gene has CDR1 LNHDA and CDR2 SQIVND (reference sequence). V shed 5 bases and J 4 bases; nucleotides not matched to a gene: 10. This CDR3 contains 17 residues. CDR3 loop: CASSHLMTSGTYNEQFF. The CDR3 DNA reads TGTGCCAGTAGTCACCTTATGACTAGCGGGACGTACAATGAGCAGTTCTTC.

The count of this clone is one. This rearrangement joins TRBV15 to TRBJ2-2; TRBD1 is a possible D gene (7 bases). This CDR3 is built from 16 residues. CDR1 is LNHNV and CDR2 is YYDKDF in the germline V gene (reference sequence). V was pared by 5 bases and J by 8 bases, with 21 bases between. CDR3 bases: TGTGCCACCAGCGGTCCAGGGGGGCGCGGGTCGGGGGAGCTGTTTTTT. Protein sequence: CATSGPGGRGSGELFF. The whole variable domain, remainder taken from reference TRBV15 and TRBJ2-2, is DAMVIQNPRYQVTQFGKPVTLSCSQTLNHNVMYWYQQKSSQAPKLLFHYYDKDFNNEADTPDNFQSRRPNTSFCFLDIRSPGLGDTAMYLCATSGPGGRGSGELFFGEGSRLTVL.

V usage is TRBV30 and J usage is TRBJ2-7; D may be TRBD2 (6 bases). Per the germline V gene, CDR1 is GTSNPN and CDR2 is SVGIG (reference sequence). This CDR3 has 14 residues. Trimming cost V 4 bases and J 5 bases, with 18 bases left between them. The CDR3 is CAWNSGDGPHEQYF. The CDR3 nucleotides read TGTGCCTGGAATAGCGGAGATGGCCCCCACGAGCAGTACTTC.

This chain connects TRBV29-1 to TRBJ2-1; 8 bases are shared with TRBD2. Looked up from germline, CDR1 is SQVTM and CDR2 is ANQGSEA. V shed 1 base and J 10 bases; nucleotides not matched to a gene: 6. This CDR3 is built from 13 residues. The CDR3 is CSVEGVEREEQFF. CDR3 nucleotides: TGCAGCGTTGAAGGGGTGGAGCGGGAGGAGCAGTTCTTC.

The gene calls are TRBV19 and TRBJ1-5; perhaps TRBD1 as D (6 bases). With 0 bases removed from V and 4 bases from J, the gap between germline ends came to 13 bases. Germline CDR1 reads LNHDA; CDR2 reads SQIVND (reference sequence). This CDR3 spans 16 amino acids. The CDR3 DNA reads as TGTGCCAGTAGTATAGAGGGGACACCTTCTAATCAGCCCCAGCATTTT. This encodes CASSIEGTPSNQPQHF.

The J gene is TRBJ2-1, the V gene TRBV5-1; 8 bases agree with TRBD2. Germline CDR1 is SGHRS and CDR2 is YFSETQ. V trimming: 3 bases; J trimming: 5 bases; junction bases outside the gene matches: 7. CDR3 length: 15 residues. The CDR3 DNA reads as TGCGCCAGCAGCTCCAATAGCGGGGTAGACAATGAGCAGTTCTTC. As protein: CASSSNSGVDNEQFF.

The chain joins TRBV5-6 to TRBJ2-7; D not resolved. V lost 4 bases and J lost 4, with 18 bases in between. Per germline, CDR1 SGHDT and CDR2 YYEEEE. The CDR3 has 15 amino acids. CDR3: CASSLAGFTGYEQYF. CDR3 nucleotides: TGTGCCAGCAGCCTCGCAGGTTTCACGGGTTACGAGCAGTACTTC.

The chain carries TRBV6-6 and TRBJ2-7, with 8 nucleotides matching TRBD1. CDR1 and CDR2 (germline): MNHNY, SVGAGI (reference sequence). Trimming cost V 6 bases and J 3 bases; bases outside gene matches: 10. This CDR3 has 15 amino acids. The CDR3 loop reads CASRLTGEMDYEQYF. As DNA, the CDR3 is TGTGCCAGCAGGCTGACAGGGGAAATGGACTACGAGCAGTACTTC.

The V call is TRBV11-2, the J call TRBJ2-7; weak D call: TRBD2 (5 bases). This CDR3 is 17 amino acids long. Germline V gene data show CDR1 as SGHAT and CDR2 as FQNNGV. V was cut by 0 bases and J by 3 bases, with 18 bases left in between. The CDR3 loop reads CASSLDITTSLYYEQYF. In nucleotides, the CDR3 is TGTGCCAGCAGCTTAGATATAACTACTAGTCTCTACTACGAGCAGTACTTC.

J is TRBJ1-1 and V is TRBV5-6; D is possibly TRBD1 (5 bases). Germline CDR1 SGHDT, CDR2 YYEEEE. The V end was cut by 2 bases, the J end by 5 bases, with 13 bases between. The CDR3 is made up of 14 amino acids. The CDR3 DNA follows: TGTGCCAGCAGCTTCACAACAGGTGGGACTGAAGCTTTCTTT. As protein: CASSFTTGGTEAFF.

The V gene is TRBV6-6, the J gene TRBJ1-2; 7 bases fit TRBD1. This CDR3 spans 13 amino acids. Looked up from germline, CDR1 is MNHNY and CDR2 is SVGAGI (reference sequence). The V segment lost 10 bases and the J segment 4 bases; nucleotides outside the gene matches: 9. The CDR3 DNA follows: TGTGCCACTCTCCAAGGGGGCGTCTATGGCTACACCTTC. Translated, it gives CATLQGGVYGYTF.

There are a few counts of this clone. The rearrangement links TRBV14 to TRBJ2-1; D gene ambiguous. The CDR3 consists of 15 residues. Trimming took off 4 bases at V and 0 bases at J, with 10 bases between the two ends. CDR1 is SGHDN and CDR2 is FVKESK in the germline V gene. The CDR3 is CASSPAYISYNEQFF. For the CDR3, the DNA is TGTGCCAGCAGCCCCGCCTACATCTCCTACAATGAGCAGTTCTTC.